Given below is one TCR beta chain in context. The CDR3 covers 13 residues. Germline V gives CDR1 MDHEN, CDR2 SYDVKM. With 5 bases removed from V and 6 bases from J, the gap between germline ends came to 13 bases. The data are from a study of OX40 agonist ivuxolimab in advanced cancers. The overall study: Eligibility admitted prior anti-PD-1, anti-PD-L1 or anti-CTLA-4 therapy; roughly 39% had some.

Assay: immunoSEQ multiplex PCR; the TCRdb copy retains only in-frame clones and omits some. Here the sample spans about 110,000 clones, roughly nine tenths being singletons. V gene TRBV28 combines with J gene TRBJ1-2; TRBD1 is a possible D gene (5 bases). This TCR was sampled from an adult with an advanced solid tumor such as melanoma, head and neck, liver or kidney cancer. The source was CD4+ or CD8+ T cells sorted from blood, collected in a trial of the OX40 agonist ivuxolimab. The CDR3 DNA reads TGTGCCAGCAGTGTTGGTGGACACGATGGCTACACCTTC. It encodes CASSVGGHDGYTF.